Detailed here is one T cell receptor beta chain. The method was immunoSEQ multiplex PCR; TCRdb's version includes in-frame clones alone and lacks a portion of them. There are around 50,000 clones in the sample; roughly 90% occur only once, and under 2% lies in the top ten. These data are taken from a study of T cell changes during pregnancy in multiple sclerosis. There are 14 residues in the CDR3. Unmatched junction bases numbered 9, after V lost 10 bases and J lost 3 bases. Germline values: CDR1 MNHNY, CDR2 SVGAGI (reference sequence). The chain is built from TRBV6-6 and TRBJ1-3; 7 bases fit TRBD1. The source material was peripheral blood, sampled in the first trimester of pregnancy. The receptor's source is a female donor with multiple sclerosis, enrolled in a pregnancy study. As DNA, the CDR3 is TGTGCCACCACCACAGGGGCCAGTGGAAACACCATATATTTT. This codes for CATTTGASGNTIYF.